The sample holds a few counts of the clone carrying this TCR beta chain. The antigen is not known. V shed 2 bases and J shed 1 base, with 8 bases lying between them. The CDR3 consists of 13 residues. Germline loops: CDR1 DFQATT, CDR2 SNEGSKA (reference sequence). This sample is drawn from a study of response to subunit inactivated influenza vaccine. General observations from the study: It was the authors' suggestion that each seasonal influenza vaccination recruits few new T cells.

TCRdb reanalysed the RT-PCR reads using MiXCR and keeps one entry per CDR3 protein. The table lists about 240,000 distinct CDR3 sequences, 10% to 15% of them singletons, with approximately 7.8% in the top ten. The sequence came from a man aged 45-60 years who received an inactivated influenza vaccine. The source was non-naive T cells sorted from PBMCs, collected 14 days before vaccination. J is TRBJ1-2 and V is TRBV20-1; D is undetermined. The DNA for the CDR3 is TGCAGTGCTAGATTGCCAGTTAACTATGGCTACACCTTC. Residues: CSARLPVNYGYTF.